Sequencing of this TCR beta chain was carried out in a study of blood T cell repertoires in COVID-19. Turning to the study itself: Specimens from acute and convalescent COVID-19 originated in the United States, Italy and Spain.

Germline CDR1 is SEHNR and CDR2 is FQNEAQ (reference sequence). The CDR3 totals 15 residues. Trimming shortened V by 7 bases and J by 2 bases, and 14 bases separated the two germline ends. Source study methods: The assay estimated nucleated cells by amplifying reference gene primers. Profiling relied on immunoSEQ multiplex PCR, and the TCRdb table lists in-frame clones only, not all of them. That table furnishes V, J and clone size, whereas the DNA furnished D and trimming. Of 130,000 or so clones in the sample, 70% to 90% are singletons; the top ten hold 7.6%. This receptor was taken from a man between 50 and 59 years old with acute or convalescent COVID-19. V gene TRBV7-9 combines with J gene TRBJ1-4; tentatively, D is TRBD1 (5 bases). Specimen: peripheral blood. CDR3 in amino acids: CASIRSGGTNEKLFF. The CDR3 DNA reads TGTGCCAGCATCAGAAGCGGGGGGACTAATGAAAAACTGTTTTTT.